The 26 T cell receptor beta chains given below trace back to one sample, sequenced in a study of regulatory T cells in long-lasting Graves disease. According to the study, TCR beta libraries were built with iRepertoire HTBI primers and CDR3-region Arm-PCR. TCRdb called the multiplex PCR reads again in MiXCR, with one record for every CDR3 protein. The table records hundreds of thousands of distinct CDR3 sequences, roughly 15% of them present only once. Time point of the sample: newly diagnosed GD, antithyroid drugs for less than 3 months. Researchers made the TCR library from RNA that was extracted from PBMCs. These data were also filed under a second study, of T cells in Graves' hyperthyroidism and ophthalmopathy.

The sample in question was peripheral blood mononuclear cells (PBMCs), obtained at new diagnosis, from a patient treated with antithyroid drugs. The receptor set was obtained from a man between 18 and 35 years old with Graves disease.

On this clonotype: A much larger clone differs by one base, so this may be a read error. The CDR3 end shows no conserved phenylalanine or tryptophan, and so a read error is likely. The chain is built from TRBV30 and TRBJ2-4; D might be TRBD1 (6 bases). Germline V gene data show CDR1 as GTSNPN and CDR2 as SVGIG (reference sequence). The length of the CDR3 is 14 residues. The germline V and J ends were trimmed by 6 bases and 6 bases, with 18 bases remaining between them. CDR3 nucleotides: TGTGCCTGCAAACCCAGGGGAAACGGAAACATTCAGTACTGC. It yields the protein CACKPRGNGNIQYC.

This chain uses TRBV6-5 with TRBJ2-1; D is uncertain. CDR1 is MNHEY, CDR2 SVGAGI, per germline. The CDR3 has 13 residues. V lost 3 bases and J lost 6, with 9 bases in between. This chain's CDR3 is CASSYGPFNEQFF. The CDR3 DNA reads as TGTGCCAGCAGTTATGGGCCTTTCAATGAGCAGTTCTTC.

CDR3 nucleotides: TGTGCCAGCAGCTCAGGGCCCGGGACAGCTATAAGCGGCTCCTACGAGCAGTACTTC. It encodes CASSSGPGTAISGSYEQYF. The chain combines TRBV5-5 with TRBJ2-7, with 7 positions matching TRBD1. CDR3 size: 19 residues. Germline V gene lookup returns CDR1 SGHKS and CDR2 YYEKEE (reference sequence). V gave up 3 bases and J gave up 0 bases; unmatched junction bases: 18.

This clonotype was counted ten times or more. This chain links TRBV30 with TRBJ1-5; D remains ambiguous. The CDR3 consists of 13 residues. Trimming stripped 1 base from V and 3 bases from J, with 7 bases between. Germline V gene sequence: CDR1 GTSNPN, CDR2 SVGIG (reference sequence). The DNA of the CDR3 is TGTGCCTGGAGTGGACCCTACAATCAGCCCCAGCATTTT. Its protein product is CAWSGPYNQPQHF.

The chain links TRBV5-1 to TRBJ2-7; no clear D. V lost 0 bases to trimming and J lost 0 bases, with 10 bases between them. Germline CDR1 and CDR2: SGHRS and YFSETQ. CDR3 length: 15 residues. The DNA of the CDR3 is TGCGCCAGCAGCTTGGGTGGCCTTAGCTCCTACGAGCAGTACTTC. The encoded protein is CASSLGGLSSYEQYF.

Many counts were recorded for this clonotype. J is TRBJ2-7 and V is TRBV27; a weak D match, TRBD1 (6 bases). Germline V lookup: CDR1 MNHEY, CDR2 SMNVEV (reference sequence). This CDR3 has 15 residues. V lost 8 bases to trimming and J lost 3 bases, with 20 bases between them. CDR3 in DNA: TGTGCCAGCGCTAACGGACAGCCGCCTCTCTACGAGCAGTACTTC. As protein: CASANGQPPLYEQYF.

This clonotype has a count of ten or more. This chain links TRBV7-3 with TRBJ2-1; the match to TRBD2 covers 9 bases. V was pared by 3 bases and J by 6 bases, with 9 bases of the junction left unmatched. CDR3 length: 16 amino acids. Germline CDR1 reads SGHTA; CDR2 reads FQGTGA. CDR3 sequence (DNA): TGTGCCAGCAGCTTCTTAGCGGGAGCCACGACCAATGAGCAGTTCTTC. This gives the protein CASSFLAGATTNEQFF.

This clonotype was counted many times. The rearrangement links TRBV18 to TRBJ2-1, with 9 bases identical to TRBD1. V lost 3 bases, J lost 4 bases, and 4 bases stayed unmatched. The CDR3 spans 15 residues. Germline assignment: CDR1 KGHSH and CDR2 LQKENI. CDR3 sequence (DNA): TGTGCCAGCTCACCGGGACAGGGCCTATACAATGAGCAGTTCTTC. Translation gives CASSPGQGLYNEQFF.

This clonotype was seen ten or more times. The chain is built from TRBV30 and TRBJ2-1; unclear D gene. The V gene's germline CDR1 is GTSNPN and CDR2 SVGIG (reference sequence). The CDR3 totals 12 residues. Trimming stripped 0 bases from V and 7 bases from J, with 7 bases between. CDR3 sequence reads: CAWSVGLNEQFF. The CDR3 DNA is TGTGCCTGGAGTGTAGGTCTGAATGAGCAGTTCTTC.

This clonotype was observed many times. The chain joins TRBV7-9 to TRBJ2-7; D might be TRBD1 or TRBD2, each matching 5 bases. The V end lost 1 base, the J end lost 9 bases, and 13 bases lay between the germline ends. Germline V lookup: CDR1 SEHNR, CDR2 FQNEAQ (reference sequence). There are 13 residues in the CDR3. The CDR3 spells CASSLVAGDGQYF. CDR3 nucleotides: TGTGCCAGCAGCTTAGTAGCCGGGGACGGGCAGTACTTC.

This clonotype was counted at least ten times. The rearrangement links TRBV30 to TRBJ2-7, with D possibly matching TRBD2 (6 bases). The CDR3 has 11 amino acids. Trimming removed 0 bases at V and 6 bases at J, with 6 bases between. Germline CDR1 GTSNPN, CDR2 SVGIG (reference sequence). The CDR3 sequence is CAWSVLAEQYF. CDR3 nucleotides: TGTGCCTGGAGTGTACTAGCCGAGCAGTACTTC.

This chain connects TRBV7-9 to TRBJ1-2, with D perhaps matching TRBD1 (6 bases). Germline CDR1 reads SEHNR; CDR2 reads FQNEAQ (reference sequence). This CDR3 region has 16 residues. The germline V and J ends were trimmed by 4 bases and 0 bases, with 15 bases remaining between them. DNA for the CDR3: TGTGCCAGCAGCTCCGACGGACAGATAGCTAACTATGGCTACACCTTC. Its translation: CASSSDGQIANYGYTF.

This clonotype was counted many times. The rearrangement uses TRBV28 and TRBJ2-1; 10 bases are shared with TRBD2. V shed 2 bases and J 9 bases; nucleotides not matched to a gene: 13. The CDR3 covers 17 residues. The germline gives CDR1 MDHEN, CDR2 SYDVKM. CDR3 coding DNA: TGTGCCAGCAGTTTAGTAGCTAGCGGGAGTTGGAAGGGTGAGCAGTTCTTC. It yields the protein CASSLVASGSWKGEQFF.

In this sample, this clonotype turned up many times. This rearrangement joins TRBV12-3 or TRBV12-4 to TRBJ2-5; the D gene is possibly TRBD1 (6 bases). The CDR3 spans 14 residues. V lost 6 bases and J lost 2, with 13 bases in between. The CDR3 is CASSLRQVQETQYF. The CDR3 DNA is TGTGCCAGCAGCCTGAGACAGGTGCAAGAGACCCAGTACTTC.

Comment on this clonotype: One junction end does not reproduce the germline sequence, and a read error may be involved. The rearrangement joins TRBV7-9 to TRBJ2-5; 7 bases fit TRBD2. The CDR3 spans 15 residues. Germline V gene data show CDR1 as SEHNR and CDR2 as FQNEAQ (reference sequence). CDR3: CASSQAAGSEKTQYF. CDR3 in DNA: TGCGCCAGCAGCCAAGCAGCGGGATCAGAGAAGACCCAGTACTTC.

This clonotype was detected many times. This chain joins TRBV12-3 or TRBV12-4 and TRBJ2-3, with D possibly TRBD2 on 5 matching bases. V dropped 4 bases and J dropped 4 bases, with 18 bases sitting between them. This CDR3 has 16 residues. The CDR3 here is CASSSGDPPRADTQYF. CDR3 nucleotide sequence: TGTGCCAGCAGTTCCGGGGATCCCCCGCGGGCAGATACGCAGTATTTT.

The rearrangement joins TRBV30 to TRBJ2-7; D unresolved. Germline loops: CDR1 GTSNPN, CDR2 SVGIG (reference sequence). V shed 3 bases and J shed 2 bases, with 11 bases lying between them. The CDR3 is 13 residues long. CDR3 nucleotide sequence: TGTGCCTGGAGCAAGACCCCGCCCTACGAGCAGTACTTC. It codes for CAWSKTPPYEQYF. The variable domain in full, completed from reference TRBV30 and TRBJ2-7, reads SQTIHQWPATLVQPVGSPLSLECTVEGTSNPNLYWYRQAAGRGLQLLFYSVGIGQISSEVPQNLSASRPQDRQFILSSKKLLLSDSGFYLCAWSKTPPYEQYFGPGTRLTVT.

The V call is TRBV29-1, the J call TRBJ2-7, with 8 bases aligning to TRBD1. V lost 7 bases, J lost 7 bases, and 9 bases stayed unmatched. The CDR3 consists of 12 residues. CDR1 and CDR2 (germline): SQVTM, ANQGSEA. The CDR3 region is CSAIDRGGEQYF. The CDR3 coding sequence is TGCAGCGCAATCGACAGGGGCGGGGAGCAGTACTTC.

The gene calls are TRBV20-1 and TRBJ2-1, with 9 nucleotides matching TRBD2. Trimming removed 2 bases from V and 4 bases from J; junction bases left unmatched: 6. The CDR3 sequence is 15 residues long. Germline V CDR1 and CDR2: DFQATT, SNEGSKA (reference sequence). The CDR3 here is CSARRTAGGYNEQFF. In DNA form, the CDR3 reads TGCAGTGCTAGACGGACGGCGGGAGGGTACAATGAGCAGTTCTTC.

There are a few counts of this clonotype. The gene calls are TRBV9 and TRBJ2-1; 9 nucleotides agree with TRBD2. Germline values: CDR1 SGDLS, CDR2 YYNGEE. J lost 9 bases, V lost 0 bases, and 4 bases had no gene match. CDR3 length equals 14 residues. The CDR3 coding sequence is TGTGCCAGCAGCGTAGCAGCGGGAGGAATTGAGCAGTTCTTC. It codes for CASSVAAGGIEQFF.

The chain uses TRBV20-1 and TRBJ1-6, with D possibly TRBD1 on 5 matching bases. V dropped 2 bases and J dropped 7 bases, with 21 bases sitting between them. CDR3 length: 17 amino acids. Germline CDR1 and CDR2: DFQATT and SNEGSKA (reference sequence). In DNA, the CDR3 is TGCAGTGCTAGACGTCGGGCAGGGATTTTAAAAAATTCACCCCTCCACTTT. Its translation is CSARRRAGILKNSPLHF.

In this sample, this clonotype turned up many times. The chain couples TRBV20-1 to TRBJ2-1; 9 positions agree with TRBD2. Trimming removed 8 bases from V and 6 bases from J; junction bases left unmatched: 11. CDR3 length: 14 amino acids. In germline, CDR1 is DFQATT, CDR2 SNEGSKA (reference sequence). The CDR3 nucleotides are TGCAGTACCAGGGGTAGCGGGAGAGGCAATGAGCAGTTCTTC. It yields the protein CSTRGSGRGNEQFF.

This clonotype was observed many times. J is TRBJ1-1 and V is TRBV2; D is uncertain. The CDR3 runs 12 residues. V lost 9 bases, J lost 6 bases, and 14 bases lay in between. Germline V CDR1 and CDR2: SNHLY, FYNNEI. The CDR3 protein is CASSSGRAEAFF. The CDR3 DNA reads TGTGCCAGTTCTTCAGGCAGAGCTGAAGCTTTCTTT. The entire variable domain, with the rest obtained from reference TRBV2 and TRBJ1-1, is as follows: EPEVTQTPSHQVTQMGQEVILRCVPISNHLYFYWYRQILGQKVEFLVSFYNNEISEKSEIFDDQFSVERPDGSNFTLKIRSTKLEDSAMYFCASSSGRAEAFFGQGTRLTVV.

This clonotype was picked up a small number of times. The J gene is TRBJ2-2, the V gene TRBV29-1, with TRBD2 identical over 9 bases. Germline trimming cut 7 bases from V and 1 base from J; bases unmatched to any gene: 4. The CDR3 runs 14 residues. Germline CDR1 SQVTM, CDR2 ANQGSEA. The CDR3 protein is CSGLADRNTGELFF. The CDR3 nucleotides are TGCAGCGGACTAGCGGACAGGAACACCGGGGAGCTGTTTTTT.

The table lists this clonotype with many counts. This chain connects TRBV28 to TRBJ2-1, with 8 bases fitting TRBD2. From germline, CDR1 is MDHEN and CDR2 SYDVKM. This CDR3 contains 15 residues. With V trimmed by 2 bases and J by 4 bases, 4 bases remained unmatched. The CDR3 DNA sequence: TGTGCCAGCAGTTTACCACTAGCGGAGTACAATGAGCAGTTCTTC. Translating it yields CASSLPLAEYNEQFF.

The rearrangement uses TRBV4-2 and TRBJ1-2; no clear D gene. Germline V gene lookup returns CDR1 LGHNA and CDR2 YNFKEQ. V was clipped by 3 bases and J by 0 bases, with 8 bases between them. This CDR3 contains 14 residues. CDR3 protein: CASSQGSTNYGYTF. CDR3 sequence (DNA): TGTGCCAGCAGCCAGGGCAGCACTAACTATGGCTACACCTTC.